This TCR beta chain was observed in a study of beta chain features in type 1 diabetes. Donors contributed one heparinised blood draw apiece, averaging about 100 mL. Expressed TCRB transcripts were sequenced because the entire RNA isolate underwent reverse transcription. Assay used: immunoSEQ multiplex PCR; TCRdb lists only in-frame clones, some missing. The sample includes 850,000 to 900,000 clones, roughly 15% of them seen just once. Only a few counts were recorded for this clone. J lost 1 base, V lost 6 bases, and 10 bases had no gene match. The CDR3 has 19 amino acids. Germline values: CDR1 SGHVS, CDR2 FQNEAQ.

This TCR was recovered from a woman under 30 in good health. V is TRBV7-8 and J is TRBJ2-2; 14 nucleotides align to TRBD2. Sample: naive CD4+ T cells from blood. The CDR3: CASSQTRTSGRKNTGELFF. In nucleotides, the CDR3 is TGTGCCAGCAGTCAAACCCGGACTAGCGGGAGGAAGAACACCGGGGAGCTGTTTTTT.